What follows are 22 T cell receptor beta chains derived from one specimen sequenced in a study of patients and donors after allogeneic stem cell transplantation. TCRdb re-called the RT-PCR reads with MiXCR, one entry per CDR3 protein. The sample has about 960,000 distinct CDR3 sequences, around 17% seen once. The sequenced material came from blood, either unsorted or a sorted T cell fraction (not recorded which). Receptor source: a human donor who was either an allogeneic HSCT recipient or a stem cell or donor lymphocyte infusion donor (not recorded which). It is not recorded whose cells these are; they may come from a transplant donor.

The gene calls are TRBV30 and TRBJ1-1, with a tentative D call TRBD1 (5 bases). The CDR3 is 15 amino acids. Germline V lookup: CDR1 GTSNPN, CDR2 SVGIG (reference sequence). V was cut by 4 bases and J by 0 bases, with 15 bases left in between. The CDR3 sequence: CAWKAGLLMNTEAFF. In DNA form, the CDR3 reads TGTGCCTGGAAGGCGGGACTTCTCATGAACACTGAAGCTTTCTTT.

The V and J genes are TRBV9 and TRBJ1-2; the D is unclear. The CDR3 contains 14 residues. The V gene's germline CDR1 is SGDLS and CDR2 YYNGEE. Trimming removed 4 bases at V and 7 bases at J, with 17 bases between. The CDR3 loop is CASSLRSKDVGYTF. CDR3 DNA sequence: TGTGCCAGCAGCCTACGATCGAAAGATGTTGGCTACACCTTC.

This clonotype was seen a few times. V is TRBV29-1 and J is TRBJ1-1; D call uncertain. V was clipped by 4 bases and J by 3 bases, with 18 bases between them. The CDR3 is 15 amino acids. Germline V gene lookup returns CDR1 SQVTM and CDR2 ANQGSEA. CDR3 nucleotides: TGCAGCGTTGGGGCCCCAAAGCTGGCGCACACTGAAGCTTTCTTT. Encoded protein: CSVGAPKLAHTEAFF.

This clonotype occurred a few times. The genes are TRBV20-1 and TRBJ1-6; a weak D match, TRBD1 (5 bases). The CDR3 length is 17 residues. V was trimmed by 0 bases and J by 0 bases, leaving 12 bases between them. Germline V gene data show CDR1 as DFQATT and CDR2 as SNEGSKA (reference sequence). The CDR3 nucleotides read TGCAGTGCTAGAGATCCGGCAGGGAGCTCCTATAATTCACCCCTCCACTTT. Its translation is CSARDPAGSSYNSPLHF.

The chain uses TRBV12-3 or TRBV12-4 and TRBJ1-6; tentatively, D is TRBD1 (6 bases). Between the trimmed V and J ends, which lost 10 bases and 9 bases, there was a span of 16 bases. CDR3 size: 13 residues. This CDR3 is CATTKRGTSPLHF. The CDR3 coding sequence is TGTGCCACCACCAAAAGGGGGACTTCACCCCTCCACTTT.

The CDR3 bases are TGCGCCAGCAGCTCCACTAGGGACACCCCCTGGGTCGGGGAGCTGTTTTTT. Amino acid sequence: CASSSTRDTPWVGELFF. The chain couples TRBV4-3 to TRBJ2-2; perhaps TRBD1 as D (6 bases). The germline V and J ends were trimmed by 5 bases and 7 bases, with 23 bases remaining between them. Germline CDR1 LGHNA, CDR2 YSLEER. The CDR3 covers 17 residues.

This clonotype was counted a few times. The gene calls are TRBV20-1 and TRBJ2-7, with D tentatively TRBD1 (5 bases). The germline V and J ends were trimmed by 5 bases and 3 bases, with 17 bases remaining between them. Germline V gene lookup returns CDR1 DFQATT and CDR2 SNEGSKA (reference sequence). CDR3 length equals 14 residues. The CDR3 loop reads CSAGRQNLGYEQYF. CDR3 nucleotide sequence: TGCAGTGCTGGAAGACAGAACCTGGGCTACGAGCAGTACTTC.

This clonotype was counted only a few times. The chain links TRBV15 to TRBJ2-7, with 9 positions matching TRBD1. CDR3 length: 14 amino acids. The J segment lost 5 bases and the V segment lost 5 bases, leaving 7 bases of the junction unmatched. Germline V gene sequence: CDR1 LNHNV, CDR2 YYDKDF (reference sequence). CDR3 nucleotide sequence: TGTGCCACCAGCCGGGGAGGGACAGGGCACGAGCAGTACTTC. Translation: CATSRGGTGHEQYF.

The chain employs TRBV5-1 and TRBJ1-6, with D perhaps matching TRBD1 (5 bases). Trimming took 4 bases from V and 5 from J, leaving 10 bases between them. CDR1 is SGHRS, CDR2 YFSETQ, per germline. There are 14 residues in the CDR3. DNA of the CDR3: TGCGCCAGCAGCCCGGGACCGGATAATTCACCCCTCCACTTT. This gives the protein CASSPGPDNSPLHF.

This clonotype was recorded a few times. The chain carries TRBV7-2 and TRBJ1-6; TRBD1 is a possible D gene (5 bases). This CDR3 has 18 amino acids. Germline assignment: CDR1 SGHTA and CDR2 FQGNSA. V was clipped by 0 bases and J by 0 bases, with 12 bases between them. This CDR3 is CASSLASRGSSYNSPLHF. In DNA, the CDR3 is TGTGCCAGCAGCTTAGCAAGTAGGGGTAGCTCCTATAATTCACCCCTCCACTTT.

The chain links TRBV27 to TRBJ2-3; no clear D gene. There are 16 residues in the CDR3. V lost 0 bases to trimming and J lost 4 bases, with 14 bases between them. Germline V gene data show CDR1 as MNHEY and CDR2 as SMNVEV (reference sequence). CDR3 amino acids: CASSLSWRRGSDTQYF. The CDR3 bases are TGTGCCAGCAGTTTATCTTGGCGACGTGGGTCAGATACGCAGTATTTT.

The sample holds a few counts of this clonotype. V is TRBV6-5 and J is TRBJ2-3; the D is unclear. CDR3 length: 15 amino acids. Between the trimmed V and J ends, which lost 0 bases and 1 base, there was a span of 8 bases. The germline CDR1 and CDR2 sequences are MNHEY and SVGAGI. This CDR3 is CASSYSVVGTDTQYF. CDR3 in DNA: TGTGCCAGCAGTTACTCGGTGGTGGGCACAGATACGCAGTATTTT.

J is TRBJ1-5 and V is TRBV24-1; 8 positions match TRBD1. The CDR3 consists of 16 residues. The V segment lost 3 bases and the J segment 6 bases; nucleotides outside the gene matches: 9. CDR1 is KGHDR and CDR2 is SFDVKD in the germline V gene. The CDR3 spells CATSDRDRGVGQPQHF. The CDR3 bases are TGTGCCACCAGTGATCGTGACAGGGGCGTTGGTCAGCCCCAGCATTTT.

The genes are TRBV11-2 and TRBJ2-7; D not certain. CDR1 is SGHAT and CDR2 is FQNNGV in the germline V gene. The germline V and J ends were trimmed by 2 bases and 6 bases, with 11 bases remaining between them. The length of the CDR3 is 13 residues. This chain's CDR3 is CASSLPPLSEQYF. Written as DNA, the CDR3 is TGTGCCAGCAGCTTACCTCCACTCTCCGAGCAGTACTTC.

The table lists this clonotype with a few counts. V gene TRBV5-1 combines with J gene TRBJ2-3; D may correspond to TRBD1 or TRBD2 (5 bases each). Trimming cost V 1 base and J 13 bases, with 10 bases left between them. Germline V gene lookup returns CDR1 SGHRS and CDR2 YFSETQ. CDR3 length: 11 residues. The CDR3 is CASSLWGSEYF. CDR3 nucleotide sequence: TGCGCCAGCAGCTTGTGGGGGAGTGAGTATTTT.

This clonotype was seen only a few times. J is TRBJ2-2 and V is TRBV7-2; D is ambiguous. In germline, CDR1 is SGHTA, CDR2 FQGNSA. The V and J ends lost 4 bases and 7 bases respectively, with 10 bases between them. The CDR3 is 13 amino acids. CDR3 DNA sequence: TGTGCCAGCAGCTCCAAGCTGATCGGGGAGCTGTTTTTT. Amino acids: CASSSKLIGELFF. The full variable domain, rest sourced from reference TRBV7-2 and TRBJ2-2, is GAGVSQSPSNKVTEKGKDVELRCDPISGHTALYWYRQSLGQGLEFLIYFQGNSAPDKSGLPSDRFSAERTGGSVSTLTIQRTQQEDSAVYLCASSSKLIGELFFGEGSRLTVL.

CDR3 residues: CASSYARENTGELFF. The CDR3 region has the DNA TGTGCCAGCAGTTATGCCAGGGAGAACACCGGGGAGCTGTTTTTT. The chain couples TRBV6-5 to TRBJ2-2, with D maybe TRBD1 (5 bases). CDR1 is MNHEY, CDR2 SVGAGI, per germline. This CDR3 region has 15 residues. V gave up 3 bases and J gave up 1 base, with 9 bases separating them.

The rearrangement links TRBV29-1 to TRBJ1-1; maybe TRBD1 (5 bases). This CDR3 is 12 amino acids long. Trimming cost V 4 bases and J 3 bases, with 9 bases left between them. Per germline, CDR1 SQVTM and CDR2 ANQGSEA. The CDR3 sequence: CSVVGGYTEAFF. In nucleotides, the CDR3 is TGCAGCGTTGTTGGGGGATACACTGAAGCTTTCTTT.

This clonotype showed up just a few times. This sequence joins TRBV12-3 or TRBV12-4 and TRBJ1-1; 9 bases are a match to TRBD1. The V gene end was trimmed by 6 bases and the J gene end by 11 bases; junction bases not matched to a gene: 19. The CDR3 extends over 16 amino acids. As DNA, the CDR3 is TGTGCCAGCAGGATGAACAGGAACACAGGGGGCGCGGGGGCTTTCTTT. This gives the protein CASRMNRNTGGAGAFF.

The rearrangement links TRBV20-1 to TRBJ2-3; possibly TRBD2 for D (5 bases). V dropped 0 bases and J dropped 6 bases, with 19 bases sitting between them. The CDR3 runs 16 residues. Germline values: CDR1 DFQATT, CDR2 SNEGSKA (reference sequence). The CDR3: CSARDFASMEADTQYF. The CDR3 DNA reads as TGCAGTGCTAGAGATTTCGCGAGTATGGAGGCGGATACGCAGTATTTT.

The rearrangement joins TRBV29-1 to TRBJ2-3; the match to TRBD2 covers 9 bases. CDR3 size: 18 residues. The V gene end was trimmed by 1 base and the J gene end by 6 bases; junction bases not matched to a gene: 17. Germline V gene data show CDR1 as SQVTM and CDR2 as ANQGSEA. Here the CDR3 reads CSVEGFRTSEHGRDTQYF. The CDR3 DNA follows: TGCAGCGTTGAAGGTTTTCGGACTAGCGAACACGGGAGGGATACGCAGTATTTT.

This clonotype was detected a few times. This chain connects TRBV9 to TRBJ2-3; a weak D match, TRBD1 (6 bases). V was pared by 2 bases and J by 1 base, with 11 bases between. Germline CDR1 reads SGDLS; CDR2 reads YYNGEE. This CDR3 contains 15 residues. CDR3 nucleotides: TGTGCCAGCAGCGTGATACAGGGTGGCACAGATACGCAGTATTTT. Translation gives CASSVIQGGTDTQYF.